This entry is about one T cell receptor beta chain. There is no known antigen for this receptor. No qualities accompany the bases; no much larger clone lies one base away. This entry is derived from a study of metastatic and nonmetastatic thyroid tumors (dated by TCRdb to about 2020). Some background on the complete study: Repertoires were compared across peripheral blood and tumor or nodule tissue samples from malignant and benign thyroid patients.

No patient had received any treatment before thyroid surgery. The study retrospectively analysed patient clinical samples collected from the early 2010s to the late 2010s using T-cell receptor beta sequencing. The library came from PCR. Sequencing was carried out with an Illumina HiSeq 4000. High-throughput sequencing was used to profile the TCR beta-chain CDR3 region of every patient. Under the source paper's analysis protocol: Drawing on CDR3 differences between clinicopathological groups, the researchers built a classifier meant to tell apart patients with distant-metastatic papillary thyroid cancer. The Shannon index was used to assess repertoire diversity, and the Morisita-Horn index was used to assess tumor-blood repertoire similarity. TCRdb trimmed public reads at Q25 via fastp, called clones via MiXCR and kept in-frame beta chains. TCRdb, not the original authors, processed these V and J calls. The sample includes about 22,000 clones, with approximately 35% observed a single time. Of the sample, approximately 21% is held by the ten largest clones.

The paper's findings and limits, for the study overall: In both blood and tumor samples, malignant tumors were reported to have significantly higher TCR beta diversity than benign nodules.

The germline V end is reduced by 3 bases and the J end by 1 base; junction bases left unmatched: 2. Sequences DFQATT (CDR1) and SNEGSKA (CDR2) are obtained from the germline V gene (reference sequence). The cysteine opens and the phenylalanine closes a CDR3 of 15 amino acids. Only the CDR3 DNA stays, 45 bases, in frame from base 1. The sample taken for sequencing was blood. This receptor was obtained from a male donor with papillary thyroid cancer or a benign thyroid nodule (not recorded which). Some clones in this sample may be carry-over from other donors' samples. In this chain, TRBV20-1 is recombined with TRBJ2-6, with 8 bases in between that match TRBD1. The nucleotide sequence reads TGCAGTGCTAGGGGGACAGGATCTGGGGCCAACGTCCTGACTTTC. Its translation reads: CSARGTGSGANVLTF.